This passage covers 27 T cell receptor beta chains from one sample sequenced in a study of blood T cell repertoires in COVID-19. The assay was immunoSEQ multiplex PCR, and TCRdb's table has in-frame clones only and misses some. Among under 450,000 clones listed, about nine tenths were seen once. The sequencing input was peripheral blood. These receptors were obtained from a woman between 35 and 50 years old with COVID-19, enrolled during active disease.

The chain carries TRBV18 and TRBJ1-1; D gene uncertain. CDR1 and CDR2 (germline): KGHSH, LQKENI. This CDR3 has 14 residues. V lost 6 bases and J lost 0, with 11 bases in between. This chain's CDR3 is CASSREELNTEAFF. CDR3 nucleotide sequence: TGTGCCAGCTCCCGGGAGGAGCTGAACACTGAAGCTTTCTTT.

CDR3 in amino acids: CASSPDKQGAGEKLFF. Written as DNA, the CDR3 is TGCGCCAGCAGCCCTGATAAACAGGGGGCTGGTGAAAAACTGTTTTTT. This chain connects TRBV5-1 to TRBJ1-4, with 9 bases aligning to TRBD1. This CDR3 spans 16 amino acids. Unmatched junction bases numbered 11, after V lost 4 bases and J lost 7 bases. In germline, CDR1 is SGHRS, CDR2 YFSETQ.

The chain couples TRBV27 to TRBJ2-1; TRBD2 aligns across 11 bases. V trimming: 5 bases; J trimming: 5 bases; junction bases outside the gene matches: 8. Germline V lookup: CDR1 MNHEY, CDR2 SMNVEV (reference sequence). The CDR3 loop spans 16 amino acids. Here the CDR3 reads CASSVRLAGGHNEQFF. The CDR3, as DNA: TGTGCCAGCAGTGTAAGGCTAGCGGGAGGACACAATGAGCAGTTCTTC.

The chain links TRBV27 to TRBJ2-1; TRBD2 matches 7 bases. V dropped 5 bases and J dropped 9; count of bases not matched to a gene: 7. The CDR3 contains 13 residues. Germline V CDR1 and CDR2: MNHEY, SMNVEV (reference sequence). The CDR3 nucleotides are TGTGCCAGCAGTCCCTCGGGGGGATTTGAGCAGTTCTTC. Its protein is CASSPSGGFEQFF.

The chain carries TRBV5-1 and TRBJ2-7; TRBD1 matches 8 bases. This CDR3 spans 14 amino acids. J was trimmed by 6 bases and V by 4 bases; bases with no gene match: 9. Per germline, CDR1 SGHRS and CDR2 YFSETQ. Here the CDR3 DNA reads TGCGCCAGCAGCCTGGGACAGGCGATCGGCGAGCAGTACTTC. This encodes CASSLGQAIGEQYF.

The chain joins TRBV4-3 to TRBJ2-2, with TRBD1 matching 11 bases. Germline loops: CDR1 LGHNA, CDR2 YSLEER. This CDR3 region has 16 residues. V was pared by 4 bases and J by 6 bases, with 7 bases of the junction left unmatched. CDR3 sequence reads: CASSLQWTGGPGELFF. As DNA, the CDR3 is TGCGCCAGCAGCCTCCAGTGGACAGGGGGCCCCGGGGAGCTGTTTTTT.

The V and J genes are TRBV10-2 and TRBJ1-3; the D gene is possibly TRBD1 (6 bases). CDR1 is WSHSY and CDR2 is SAAADI in the germline V gene. This CDR3 is 15 amino acids long. Trimming pared 6 bases from V and 0 bases from J, leaving 12 bases between. The CDR3 DNA sequence: TGCGCCAGCAGGGGGGACATTGCCTCTGGAAACACCATATATTTT. Translated, it gives CASRGDIASGNTIYF.

The V and J genes are TRBV6-5 and TRBJ1-3; 10 positions match TRBD1. With V trimmed by 10 bases and J by 1 base, 7 bases remained unmatched. Per germline, CDR1 MNHEY and CDR2 SVGAGI. This CDR3 spans 15 amino acids. In DNA, the CDR3 is TGTGCCATTAAGACAGGGGGCTATTCTGGAAACACCATATATTTT. Translation: CAIKTGGYSGNTIYF.

The chain combines TRBV4-3 with TRBJ1-1, with D unclear. V was trimmed by 1 base and J by 7 bases, leaving 13 bases between them. The CDR3 length is 14 residues. Looked up from germline, CDR1 is LGHNA and CDR2 is YSLEER. CDR3 amino acids: CASSQAGVSLEAFF. CDR3 DNA: TGCGCCAGCAGCCAAGCTGGAGTTTCTCTTGAAGCTTTCTTT.

The sample holds one count of this clone. The rearrangement joins TRBV28 to TRBJ2-7, with 7 nucleotides matching TRBD1. This CDR3 contains 15 residues. The germline V gene encodes CDR1 MDHEN and CDR2 SYDVKM. V dropped 3 bases and J dropped 0; count of bases not matched to a gene: 5. The CDR3 is CASSFRGQSSYEQYF. The CDR3 coding sequence is TGTGCCAGCAGTTTTAGGGGACAGAGCTCCTACGAGCAGTACTTC. The full variable domain, its missing parts supplied by reference TRBV28 and TRBJ2-7, is DVKVTQSSRYLVKRTGEKVFLECVQDMDHENMFWYRQDPGLGLRLIYFSYDVKMKEKGDIPEGYSVSREKKERFSLILESASTNQTSMYLCASSFRGQSSYEQYFGPGTRLTVT.

CDR3 nucleotide sequence: TGTGCCAGCAGCCCCTTCGGAGGGTTAACTAATGAAAAACTGTTTTTT. Protein product: CASSPFGGLTNEKLFF. The chain links TRBV7-2 to TRBJ1-4; D call uncertain. Per the germline V gene, CDR1 is SGHTA and CDR2 is FQGNSA. The V end was cut by 5 bases, the J end by 1 base, with 14 bases between. The CDR3 extends over 16 amino acids.

This chain joins TRBV7-2 and TRBJ2-5; maybe TRBD1 (5 bases). Germline CDR1 SGHTA, CDR2 FQGNSA. Trimming took off 5 bases at V and 2 bases at J, with 12 bases between the two ends. This CDR3 is built from 14 residues. The CDR3 loop reads CASSPGRVQETQYF. DNA of the CDR3: TGTGCCAGCAGCCCCGGCAGGGTACAAGAGACCCAGTACTTC.

This rearrangement joins TRBV20-1 to TRBJ1-2, with 9 positions matching TRBD1. CDR1 and CDR2 from the germline V gene are DFQATT and SNEGSKA (reference sequence). The length of the CDR3 is 15 residues. Trimming at V came to 3 bases and at J to 8 bases, leaving 13 bases not matched to a gene. The CDR3 loop is CSASPRDRVFRGYTF. CDR3 bases: TGCAGTGCTAGTCCCCGGGACAGGGTGTTCAGGGGCTACACCTTC.

This chain joins TRBV14 and TRBJ2-2, with a tentative D call TRBD2 (6 bases). There are 14 residues in the CDR3. V was cut by 6 bases and J by 3 bases, with 11 bases left in between. Germline V CDR1 and CDR2: SGHDN, FVKESK. The CDR3 here is CASSDWRDTGELFF. CDR3 in DNA: TGTGCCAGCAGTGACTGGAGGGACACCGGGGAGCTGTTTTTT.

The V call is TRBV7-2, the J call TRBJ2-1, with 10 bases aligning to TRBD2. The CDR3 has 17 residues. Germline-derived CDR1 and CDR2 are SGHTA and FQGNSA. J was trimmed by 6 bases and V by 1 base; bases with no gene match: 9. CDR3 loop: CASSLVGAGGPLNEQFF. CDR3 bases: TGTGCCAGCAGCTTAGTGGGAGCGGGAGGGCCGCTCAATGAGCAGTTCTTC.

The chain's CDR3 is CASSVAGLAGGPGNEQFF. The CDR3 region has the DNA TGTGCCAGCAGCGTAGCGGGACTAGCGGGAGGGCCGGGCAATGAGCAGTTCTTC. The gene calls are TRBV9 and TRBJ2-1; 16 bases agree with TRBD2. Unmatched junction bases numbered 6, after V lost 0 bases and J lost 6 bases. Germline V gives CDR1 SGDLS, CDR2 YYNGEE. The CDR3 has 18 residues.

J is TRBJ2-5 and V is TRBV19; D gene uncertain. There are 13 residues in the CDR3. V lost 1 base and J lost 4, with 7 bases in between. Germline V gives CDR1 LNHDA, CDR2 SQIVND (reference sequence). The CDR3 coding sequence is TGTGCCAGTAGTATAGTATTCGGAGAGACCCAGTACTTC. As protein: CASSIVFGETQYF.

The genes are TRBV3-1 (or the pseudogene TRBV3-2) and TRBJ1-2, with 9 nucleotides matching TRBD1. V lost 2 bases, J lost 6 bases, and 1 base stayed unmatched. This CDR3 has 13 amino acids. CDR1 is LGHDT, CDR2 YNNKEL, per germline (reference sequence). DNA for the CDR3: TGTGCCAGCAGCCAAACAGGGGGCGATGGCTACACCTTC. It is translated as CASSQTGGDGYTF.

The chain has TRBV4-2 and TRBJ2-7; 10 nucleotides match TRBD2. Germline V CDR1 and CDR2: LGHNA, YNFKEQ. Losses at the gene ends were 1 base for V and 5 bases for J; bases not matched to a gene: 11. There are 17 residues in the CDR3. In nucleotides, the CDR3 is TGTGCCAGCAGCCAAGTAGGAGCGGGGGGGCCAACGCACGAGCAGTACTTC. Translated, it gives CASSQVGAGGPTHEQYF.

The chain has TRBV4-1 and TRBJ2-7, with TRBD2 identical over 7 bases. Germline assignment: CDR1 MGHRA and CDR2 YSYEKL. The CDR3 is 16 residues long. Losses at the gene ends were 4 bases for V and 2 bases for J; bases not matched to a gene: 11. CDR3 DNA: TGCGCCAGCAGCCTCGTGAAGCGGGGCCCCCCCTACGAGCAGTACTTC. It yields the protein CASSLVKRGPPYEQYF.

This chain links TRBV30 with TRBJ1-5; 11 bases are shared with TRBD1. Germline V gene lookup returns CDR1 GTSNPN and CDR2 SVGIG (reference sequence). V was pared by 1 base and J by 3 bases, with 5 bases of the junction left unmatched. This CDR3 is 16 amino acids long. The CDR3 sequence: CAWSGRTGGFNQPQHF. CDR3 DNA sequence: TGTGCCTGGAGTGGAAGGACAGGGGGCTTCAATCAGCCCCAGCATTTT.

V usage is TRBV11-2 and J usage is TRBJ1-1; perhaps TRBD1 as D (5 bases). Trimming removed 5 bases at V and 0 bases at J, with 10 bases between. This CDR3 contains 14 residues. The V gene's germline CDR1 is SGHAT and CDR2 FQNNGV. The CDR3 DNA is TGTGCCAGCAGCCTAAAGACAGTGAACACTGAAGCTTTCTTT. It codes for CASSLKTVNTEAFF.

This sequence joins TRBV7-8 and TRBJ1-1, with 9 nucleotides matching TRBD1. The germline CDR1 and CDR2 sequences are SGHVS and FQNEAQ. CDR3 length: 15 residues. Germline trimming cut 3 bases from V and 0 bases from J; bases unmatched to any gene: 2. The CDR3, as DNA: TGTGCCAGCAGCTTGACAGGGGGTGTGAACACTGAAGCTTTCTTT. Protein: CASSLTGGVNTEAFF.

This clone has more than one count but fewer than ten. This rearrangement joins TRBV6-4 to TRBJ1-6; D is perhaps TRBD1 (5 bases). Germline V gives CDR1 MRHNA, CDR2 SNTAGT. V lost 8 bases and J 5 bases, leaving 7 bases between the germline ends. There are 12 residues in the CDR3. DNA for the CDR3: TGTGCCAGCCGGGGGGATAATTCACCCCTCCACTTT. It yields the protein CASRGDNSPLHF.

In this sample, this clone turned up a few times. The chain recombines TRBV28 with TRBJ1-5, with 9 nucleotides matching TRBD1. After removal of 5 bases from V and 1 base from J, the junction contained 9 bases not matched to a gene. The germline gives CDR1 MDHEN, CDR2 SYDVKM. This CDR3 contains 17 residues. CDR3 coding DNA: TGTGCCAGCAGTCTCTGGTGGACAGGGGAGAGCAATCAGCCCCAGCATTTT. This codes for CASSLWWTGESNQPQHF.

This clone was recorded only once. The chain employs TRBV19 and TRBJ1-1; TRBD1 agrees at 10 bases. The trim removed 11 bases at V and 4 bases at J, leaving 13 bases unmatched. The germline CDR1 and CDR2 sequences are LNHDA and SQIVND (reference sequence). This CDR3 contains 15 residues. This chain's CDR3 is CASLDRGFLGTEAFF. For the CDR3, the DNA is TGTGCCTCCTTGGACAGGGGGTTTCTGGGCACTGAAGCTTTCTTT.

A single count supports this clone. CDR3 region: CASSKRLAGDEQYF. CDR3 coding DNA: TGCGCCAGCAGCAAGCGACTAGCGGGAGACGAGCAGTACTTC. The chain carries TRBV5-1 and TRBJ2-7; 12 bases line up with TRBD2. The junction had 4 bases not matched to a gene; V was cut back by 4 bases and J by 5 bases. The CDR3 extends over 14 amino acids. The germline CDR1 and CDR2 sequences are SGHRS and YFSETQ.